This TCR beta chain was recovered during a study of shared clonotypes between healthy human individuals (dated by TCRdb to the early 2020s). About the full investigation: Two women and a few men aged 18 to 49 years were included in the cohort. Per donor, three plates each were used for CD4 naive and CD4 memory, two for CD8 naive, and one for CD8 memory. To estimate repertoire size and how much clonotypes are shared between individuals, the study performed deep sequencing of blood TCR repertoires from a few healthy adults. To increase sequencing depth and limit assay-specific biases, different laboratories used diverse techniques to prepare libraries and sequence TCR repertoires. Leukapheresis yielded between about 0.9 and 10 billion PBMCs per donor. What the authors observed across the whole study: Sharing across a few donors was observed for about 4.8% of naive CD4, over 3% of naive CD8, 2% to 2.5% of memory CD4, and roughly 0.4% of memory CD8 clonotypes. Pairwise subsampling indicated that sequencing depth was expected to affect the degree of clonotype sharing among donors. Only blood was sampled, and tissue TCR repertoires likely differ from those in blood. Larger estimated clonotype richness was generally found for naive subsets than for memory subsets. Higher generation probabilities were observed for clonotypes shared by all four sorted-subset donors than for non-shared clonotypes. Because the study included a small number of donors, the genetic and exposure-history diversity represented was limited. Incomplete sequencing was indicated by rarefaction of sorted-subset datasets, despite the large sequencing depth.

Donors were healthy HIV-negative adults with no recently reported acute infections or vaccinations. Every donor was a Caucasian adult living in Nashville, Tennessee, USA. CD4+ T cells were enriched by magnetic negative selection, after which naive cells were positively selected on CD45RA and the negative fraction was taken as the memory subset. After blood collection by leukapheresis, PBMCs were isolated using Ficoll-Histopaque density gradient centrifugation and then cryopreserved in the vapor phase of liquid nitrogen. Analytical flow cytometry was used to check the purity and quantity of each magnetically sorted T cell population. Each sorted fraction had its genomic DNA isolated and then quantified by UV absorbance on a Nanodrop 2000c. CDR1 is given as PRHDT and CDR2 as FYEKMQ, both from the germline V gene (reference sequence). Trimming removed 5 bases from V and 6 bases from J; the gene matches leave 13 bases unexplained. The CDR3 covers 16 residues, taking in both the cysteine and the phenylalanine. Solely the CDR3 DNA is kept, with 48 bases framed from the first base.

Using the deep immunoSEQ assay, multiplex PCR amplified TCR CDR3 regions from genomic DNA. Extracted genomic DNA from each cell subset was spread evenly across all wells of several immunoSEQ 96-well plates, with each plate serving as a replicate. For sorted subsets, 200 to 250 ng of genomic DNA, equivalent to 30,000 or so T cell genomes, went into each replicate PCR. Purified libraries were quantified with a Qubit 3.0 fluorometer, sized on a Bioanalyzer 2100, and re-quantified with the KAPA Library Quantification kit. Every immunoSEQ 96-well plate was sequenced on a separate single-read 150-cycle Illumina NextSeq 550 flow cell. As for the authors' bioinformatics: Because the immunoSEQ output included only junctional sequences and no quality scores, the filtering could not be the same as the filtering used for full-length reads. To assign V/J genes and CDR3, sequences were annotated using PyIR, a Python wrapper for IgBLAST v1.9, with IMGT germline references. Reads were removed for weak V/J assignments (E-value above 1e-6), missing CDR3, stop codons, out-of-frame junctions, or ambiguous translated residues. V3J clonotypes were defined as sequences sharing the same inferred V gene, J gene, and CDR3 amino acid sequence. To compute the percentage overlap between repertoires, the number of shared unique clonotypes was divided by the size of the smaller repertoire. Three approaches were used to assess repertoire richness: RTK rarefaction, the Chao1 estimator, and Recon v2.1 estimates of unobserved clonotypes. OLGA was used to compute generation probabilities for all TCRbeta clonotypes that the gDNA method yielded from several donors. Imported from immuneACCESS, the table was reduced by TCRdb to in-frame sequences with V and J called. These copies leave out some clones; in studies compared against another copy, an unresolved V gene accounts for under half, and the cause of the remainder is not known. From that table come the V and J calls and clone size; the DNA was used to work out D and trimming. Across this sample there are some 2.1 million clones, with over 85% seen only once. Of the sample, more than 0.1% falls within the top ten clones.

Concerning this clone itself: The antigen it recognizes is unknown. One base away there is no much larger clone; base qualities are not given.

This TCR derives from a man aged 18 to 30 in good health. The sequenced sample consisted of naive CD4+ T cells sorted from blood. The cell subset or site label, read with the paper, signifies: CD45RA+ positively selected. The chain is encoded by TRBV13 joined to TRBJ2-1; 7 central nucleotides agree with TRBD1. The nucleotide sequence is given as TGTGCCAGCAGCCTCCGGACAGGTTTAAGGGCCAATGAGCAGTTCTTC. Its protein is CASSLRTGLRANEQFF.